This is a list of T cell receptor beta chains from one sample in a study of vaccination effects on CD4 cells after COVID-19. This table comes from immunoSEQ multiplex PCR, and its TCRdb copy is limited to in-frame clones, with some not included. The sample lists roughly 55,000 clones, roughly three quarters occurring once. These receptors' targets are unknown. The sequences come from CD4+ T cells from PBMCs cultured with HCoV-OC43 spike peptides, collected after COVID-19 vaccination. The receptors were gathered from a human donor who received a COVID-19 vaccine. The CDR3 runs from the conserved cysteine through the conserved F or W. The order of the fields is CDR3 length, J gene, V gene, CDR3 protein.

>15|TRBJ2-2|TRBV24-1
CATSRQGVNTGELFF
>15|TRBJ2-3|TRBV9
CASSVEVRSTDTQYF
>13|TRBJ1-1|TRBV10-3
CAISESSLTEAFF
>17|TRBJ2-5|TRBV4-3
CASSQGLLAGGGETQYF
>15|TRBJ2-2|TRBV19
CASSIAGVNTGELFF
>12|TRBJ2-1|TRBV2
CASRLEVDEQFF
>15|TRBJ1-1|TRBV5-4
CASRRGGWMNTEAFF
>12|TRBJ1-2|TRBV3-1/TRBV3-2
CASSQANYGYTF
>16|TRBJ1-1|TRBV5-6
CASSFLDQGENTEAFF
>18|TRBJ2-1|TRBV4-1
CASSQDGRLLSEYNEQFF
>15|TRBJ1-4|TRBV28
CASSLVGTPPEKLFF
>17|TRBJ2-5|TRBV28
CASSLQLTSGGRETQYF
>14|TRBJ2-6|TRBV24-1
CATSRSSGANVLTF
>14|TRBJ1-1|TRBV7-2
CASSYEIVSFEAFF
>16|TRBJ2-2|TRBV6-5
CASSSSQGAGTGELFF
>13|TRBJ1-2|TRBV10-1
CASSESRGYGYTF
>15|TRBJ1-3|TRBV6-1
CASSEGGTSGNTIYF
>16|TRBJ2-1|TRBV7-9
CASSYPDGTSTNEQFF
>12|TRBJ2-1|TRBV3-1/TRBV3-2
CASSQAEIEQFF
>16|TRBJ2-3|TRBV9
CASSVGSGGGTDTQYF
>15|TRBJ1-5|TRBV28
CASSFRDRGRQPQHF
>15|TRBJ1-5|TRBV18
CASSPRQGTPQPQHF
>15|TRBJ1-3|TRBV7-2
CASSLRESSGNTIYF
>17|TRBJ1-3|TRBV5-1
CASSLGRDTFSGNTIYF
>13|TRBJ1-5|TRBV19
CASEGRQAQPQHF
>14|TRBJ1-6|TRBV6-5
CASSYRRDNSPLHF
>18|TRBJ2-2|TRBV6-2/TRBV6-3
CASSPLLKGGGNTGELFF
>15|TRBJ2-3|TRBV5-1
CASSLVVTSTDTQYF
>15|TRBJ1-4|TRBV23-1
CASVRGGGTNEKLFF
>15|TRBJ1-1|TRBV6-2/TRBV6-3
CASSKQEWMNTEAFF
>14|TRBJ1-4|TRBV6-6
CASSYAPGSEKLFF
>13|TRBJ2-5|TRBV10-1
CASSESPQETQYF
>14|TRBJ1-1|TRBV9
CASSKTGLVTEAFF
>14|TRBJ1-2|TRBV18
CASSPGRLTDGYTF
>15|TRBJ1-6|TRBV5-1
CASSLGQTHRSPLHF
>14|TRBJ1-4|TRBV7-2
CASSLVPGIEGLFF
>13|TRBJ1-1|TRBV5-1
CASMGSGNTEAFF
>14|TRBJ1-1|TRBV6-5
CASMKSRMNTEAFF
>14|TRBJ2-2|TRBV7-2
CASSLVQGNGELFF
>13|TRBJ2-5|TRBV14
CASSPPDSRTQYF
>15|TRBJ2-3|TRBV18
CASSLTALYTDTQYF
>14|TRBJ2-1|TRBV25-1
CASKRTGDRNEQFF
>15|TRBJ1-5|TRBV5-6
CASSLNAGGDQPQHF
>14|TRBJ1-3|TRBV6-1
CASSEAGAGNTIYF